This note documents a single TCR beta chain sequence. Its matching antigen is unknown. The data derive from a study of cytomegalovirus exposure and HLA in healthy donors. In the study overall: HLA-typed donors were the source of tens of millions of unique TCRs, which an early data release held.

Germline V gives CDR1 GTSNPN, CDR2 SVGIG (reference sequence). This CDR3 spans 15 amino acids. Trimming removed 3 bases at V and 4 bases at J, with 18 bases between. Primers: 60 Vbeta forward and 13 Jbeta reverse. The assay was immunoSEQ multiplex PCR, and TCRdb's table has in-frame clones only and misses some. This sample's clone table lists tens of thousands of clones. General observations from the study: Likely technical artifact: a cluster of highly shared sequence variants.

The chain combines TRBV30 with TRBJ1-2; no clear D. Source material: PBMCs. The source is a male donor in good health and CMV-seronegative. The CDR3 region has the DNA TGTGCCTGGAGGACATATGATACCGACGTCTATGGCTACACCTTC. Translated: CAWRTYDTDVYGYTF.